Reported below is one T cell receptor beta chain. This entry is derived from a study of blood T cell repertoires in COVID-19. Generated by immunoSEQ multiplex PCR, the TCRdb table keeps only in-frame clones and is missing some. The profile covers 130,000 or so clones, with roughly 91% appearing a single time and about 1.5% taken by the ten largest. CDR1 SGHNT and CDR2 YYREEE come from the germline V gene (reference sequence). The V end was cut by 4 bases, the J end by 0 bases, with 8 bases between. This CDR3 comprises 15 residues. This TCR was recovered from a human donor in a cohort sampled during active COVID-19. The V gene is TRBV5-4, the J gene TRBJ2-6; D remains unclear. The sample consisted of peripheral blood. DNA of the CDR3: TGTGCCAGCAGCCCCCCCCGCTCTGGGGCCAACGTCCTGACTTTC. Translated: CASSPPRSGANVLTF.